This T cell receptor beta chain was found in a study of graft-versus-host responses after intestinal transplantation (dated by TCRdb to the early 2020s). For the wider study: Recipients received multivisceral, liver-intestinal, or isolated intestinal transplants. After intestinal transplantation, graft-versus-host and host-versus-graft alloreactive T cell clones in the graft, circulation and bone marrow were tracked using bulk TCR-beta CDR3 sequencing. A cohort of under 30 intestinal transplant recipients, including one retransplant, was enrolled, and a few patients lacking pretransplant specimens were excluded. All recipients received anti-thymocyte globulin induction followed by maintenance tacrolimus and steroids for around three years. Donor T cell macrochimerism was defined as a peak of at least 4% donor T cells among recipient peripheral blood mononuclear cells. Rather than going through the commercial service, samples from three later patients were sequenced in-house on an Illumina MiSeq and processed with MiXCR. Alloreactive clones were identified by sequencing pre-transplant mixed lymphocyte reaction products and comparing these products with unstimulated pre-transplant donor and recipient T cells.

Here is what the overall study found, with its caveats: GvH clones turned up in recipient bone marrow, with some appearing earlier in ileal mucosa or blood, a pattern consistent with an intestinal mucosal origin. Early after transplant, peak levels of circulating GvH clones were associated with declines in HvG clones. High GvH to HvG T cell clonal ratios were observed in the allografts of patients with donor T cell macrochimerism. Conclusions were limited by the relatively low number and heterogeneity of intestinal transplant patients.

Libraries were constructed by the immunoSEQ multiplex PCR assay. High-throughput TCR-beta CDR3 sequencing of genomic DNA from most patients was performed by Adaptive Biotechnologies. The original pipeline was this. Adaptive's ImmunoSEQ software supplied the TCR sequencing data for around 19 patients, while MiXCR and VDJtools were used to process a few other patients. CDR3 nucleotide sequences shared between donor and recipient were removed because the origin of such sequences could not be assigned. Alloreactive clones required at least 2-fold expansion over unstimulated cells and minimum CFSE-low frequency of 0.002% (template counts) or 0.001% (read counts). Mappable clones were those detected in sequenced pre-transplant spleen, lymph node, or MLR CFSE-low populations of the donor or recipient. Cumulative frequency of alloreactive clones was calculated as a percentage of all sequences weighted by copy number. TCRdb stores this immuneACCESS table with in-frame sequences only. Part of the clones is absent; in the studies checked, under half of the shortfall reflects unresolved V genes, and no reason is known for the rest. The V and J calls and the clone size are those of that table, but D and trimming were determined from the DNA. Here the sample has fewer than 15,000 clones; approximately 84% occur a single time. Approximately 8.6% of the sample is held by the ten biggest clonotypes.

Of note for this clone: The clone's antigen remains unknown. The record has no base qualities; no much larger clone is one base away.

Blood samples were collected up to 4 times in the first month after transplant and then at least monthly when available. From the cysteine up to the phenylalanine, the CDR3 has a length of 15 residues. The sequence is cut down to CDR3 DNA, 45 bases in frame from base 1. The germline V gene gives CDR1 as MDHEN and CDR2 as SYDVKM. V has 4 bases trimmed and J has 3 bases trimmed; junction bases matching no gene number 6. The starting material was PBMCs, obtained around 290 days after intestinal transplant. The V gene is TRBV28 and the J gene is TRBJ2-7; the central 10 bases match TRBD2. The origin of this receptor is a human patient who received an intestinal transplant, so some T cells may come from the graft donor. The DNA reads as follows: TGTGCCAGCAGTTACGGACTAGCGGCCGTCTACGAGCAGTACTTC. This encodes CASSYGLAAVYEQYF.